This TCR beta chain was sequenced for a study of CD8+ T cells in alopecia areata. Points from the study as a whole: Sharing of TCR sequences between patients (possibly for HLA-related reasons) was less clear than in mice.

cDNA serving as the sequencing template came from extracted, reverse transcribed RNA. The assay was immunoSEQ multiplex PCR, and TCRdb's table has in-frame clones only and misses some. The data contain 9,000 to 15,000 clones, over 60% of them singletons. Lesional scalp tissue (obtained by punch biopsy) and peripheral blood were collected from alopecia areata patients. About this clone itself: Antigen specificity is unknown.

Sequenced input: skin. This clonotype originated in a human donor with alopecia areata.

As DNA, the CDR3 is TGTGCCATCAGTGAGAAAAGCGGTCAGGAAGGGCAGCCCCAGCATTTT. Protein: CAISEKSGQEGQPQHF. The J gene is TRBJ1-5, the V gene TRBV10-3; D unclear. V was pared by 2 bases and J by 7 bases, with 18 bases between. This CDR3 spans 16 amino acids. The germline V gene encodes CDR1 ENHRY and CDR2 SYGVKD.